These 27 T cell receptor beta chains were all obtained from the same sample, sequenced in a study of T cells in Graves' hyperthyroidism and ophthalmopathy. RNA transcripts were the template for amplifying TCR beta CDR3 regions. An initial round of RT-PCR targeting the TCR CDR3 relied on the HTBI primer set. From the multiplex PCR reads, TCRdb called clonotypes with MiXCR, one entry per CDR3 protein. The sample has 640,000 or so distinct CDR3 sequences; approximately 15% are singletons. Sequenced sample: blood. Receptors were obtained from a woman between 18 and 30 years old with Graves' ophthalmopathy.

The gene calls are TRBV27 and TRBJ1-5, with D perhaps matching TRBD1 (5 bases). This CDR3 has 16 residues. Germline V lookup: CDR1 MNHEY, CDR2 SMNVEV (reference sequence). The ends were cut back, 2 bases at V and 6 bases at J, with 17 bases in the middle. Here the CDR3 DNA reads TGTGCCAGCAGTTTAATCGGGGGATCGTTCAGTCAGCCCCAGCATTTT. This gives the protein CASSLIGGSFSQPQHF.

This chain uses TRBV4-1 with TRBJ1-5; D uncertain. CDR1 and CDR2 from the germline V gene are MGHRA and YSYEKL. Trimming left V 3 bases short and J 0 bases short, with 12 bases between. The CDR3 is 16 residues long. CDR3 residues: CASSHEHSYSNQPQHF. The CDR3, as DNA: TGCGCCAGCAGCCATGAACACAGTTATAGCAATCAGCCCCAGCATTTT.

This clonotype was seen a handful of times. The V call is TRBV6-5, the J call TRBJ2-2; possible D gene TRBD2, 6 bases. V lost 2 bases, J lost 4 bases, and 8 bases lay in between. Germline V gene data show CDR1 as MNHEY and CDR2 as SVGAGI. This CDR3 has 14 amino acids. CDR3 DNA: TGTGCCAGCAGTTACGAGCGGGCCACCGGGGAGCTGTTTTTT. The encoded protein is CASSYERATGELFF.

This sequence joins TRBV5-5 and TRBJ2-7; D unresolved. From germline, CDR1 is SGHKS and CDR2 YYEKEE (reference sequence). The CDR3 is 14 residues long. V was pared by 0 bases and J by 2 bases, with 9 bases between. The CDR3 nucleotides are TGTGCCAGCAGCTTGGTTCTAGACCCCTACGAGCAGTACTTC. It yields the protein CASSLVLDPYEQYF.

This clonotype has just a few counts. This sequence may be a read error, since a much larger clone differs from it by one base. Written as DNA, the CDR3 is TGCGCCAGCAGCTGCACCCCAGGGGCCAGTGAAGCTTTCTTT. This codes for CASSCTPGASEAFF. The chain couples TRBV5-1 to TRBJ1-1, with a weak D call TRBD1 (6 bases). This CDR3 is 14 amino acids long. Trimming stripped 3 bases from V and 7 bases from J, with 16 bases between. Germline assignment: CDR1 SGHRS and CDR2 YFSETQ.

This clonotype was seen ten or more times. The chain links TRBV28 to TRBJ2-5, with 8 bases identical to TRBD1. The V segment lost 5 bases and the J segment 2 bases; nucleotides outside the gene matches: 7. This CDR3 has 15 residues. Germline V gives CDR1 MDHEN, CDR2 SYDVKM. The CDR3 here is CASSPRTGLQETQYF. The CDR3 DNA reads TGTGCCAGCAGTCCCCGGACAGGGCTTCAAGAGACCCAGTACTTC.

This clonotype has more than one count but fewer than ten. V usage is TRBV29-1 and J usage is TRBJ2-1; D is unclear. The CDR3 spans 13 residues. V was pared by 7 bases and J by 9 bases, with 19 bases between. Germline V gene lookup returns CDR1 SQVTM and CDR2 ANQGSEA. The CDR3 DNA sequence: TGCAGCGGATCCGGGCCCCCCGCTGGTGAGCAGTTCTTC. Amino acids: CSGSGPPAGEQFF.

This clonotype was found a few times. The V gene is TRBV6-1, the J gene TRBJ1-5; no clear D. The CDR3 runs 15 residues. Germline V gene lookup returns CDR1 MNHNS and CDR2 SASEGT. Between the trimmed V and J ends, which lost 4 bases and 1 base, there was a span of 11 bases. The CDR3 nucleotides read TGTGCCAGCAGTGGGCCCGGTGGGAGCAATCAGCCCCAGCATTTT. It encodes CASSGPGGSNQPQHF.

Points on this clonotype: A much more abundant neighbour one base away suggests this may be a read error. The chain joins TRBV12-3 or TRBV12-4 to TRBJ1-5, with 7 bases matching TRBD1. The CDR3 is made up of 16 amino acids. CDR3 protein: CASSSRGGSTNRPQHF. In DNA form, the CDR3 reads TGTGCCAGCAGCTCCAGGGGGGGGTCTACCAATCGGCCCCAGCATTTT.

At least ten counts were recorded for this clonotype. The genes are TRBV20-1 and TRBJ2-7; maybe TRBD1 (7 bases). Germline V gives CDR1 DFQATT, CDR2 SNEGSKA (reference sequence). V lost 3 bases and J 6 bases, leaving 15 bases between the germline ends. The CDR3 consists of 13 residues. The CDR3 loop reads CSARGGQTAEQYF. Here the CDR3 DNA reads TGCAGTGCTAGGGGGGGACAGACGGCCGAGCAGTACTTC.

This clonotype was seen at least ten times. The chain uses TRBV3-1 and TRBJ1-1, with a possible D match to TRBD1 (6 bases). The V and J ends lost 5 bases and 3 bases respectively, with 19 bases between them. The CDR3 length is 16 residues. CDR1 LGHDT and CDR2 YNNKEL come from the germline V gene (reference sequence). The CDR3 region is CASSYGRGGLDTEAFF. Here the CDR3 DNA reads TGTGCCAGCAGCTATGGGAGGGGGGGCCTGGACACTGAAGCTTTCTTT.

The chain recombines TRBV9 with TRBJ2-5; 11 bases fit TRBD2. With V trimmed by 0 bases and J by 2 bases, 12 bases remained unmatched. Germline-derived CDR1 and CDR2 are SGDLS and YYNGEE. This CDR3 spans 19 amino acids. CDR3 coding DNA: TGTGCCAGCAGCGTAGCTAGCGGGAGGCCCGGTGGGCCACAAGAGACCCAGTACTTC. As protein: CASSVASGRPGGPQETQYF.

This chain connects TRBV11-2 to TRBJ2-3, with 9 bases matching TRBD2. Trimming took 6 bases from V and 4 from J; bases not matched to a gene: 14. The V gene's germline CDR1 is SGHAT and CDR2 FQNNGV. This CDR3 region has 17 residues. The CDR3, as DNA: TGTGCCAGCAGTTTTCGCGGGAGGGCCATGGCCGCAGATACGCAGTATTTT. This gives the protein CASSFRGRAMAADTQYF.

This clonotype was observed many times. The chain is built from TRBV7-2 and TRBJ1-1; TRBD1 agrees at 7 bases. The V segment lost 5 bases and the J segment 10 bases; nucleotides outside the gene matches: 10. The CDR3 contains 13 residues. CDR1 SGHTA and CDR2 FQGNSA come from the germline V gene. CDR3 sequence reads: CASSPKTGLRAFF. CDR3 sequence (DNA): TGTGCCAGCAGCCCGAAGACAGGGTTACGAGCTTTCTTT.

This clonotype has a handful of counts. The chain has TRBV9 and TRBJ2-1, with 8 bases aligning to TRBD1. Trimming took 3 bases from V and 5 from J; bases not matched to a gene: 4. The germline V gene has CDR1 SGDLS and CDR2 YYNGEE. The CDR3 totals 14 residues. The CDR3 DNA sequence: TGTGCCAGCAGCGCCGGGACAGGACACAATGAGCAGTTCTTC. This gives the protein CASSAGTGHNEQFF.

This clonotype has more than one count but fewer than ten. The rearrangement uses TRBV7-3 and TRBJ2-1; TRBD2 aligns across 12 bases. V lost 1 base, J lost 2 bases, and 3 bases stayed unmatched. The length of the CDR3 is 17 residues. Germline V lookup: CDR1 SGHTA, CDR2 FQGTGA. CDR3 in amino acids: CASSLSRLAGAYNEQFF. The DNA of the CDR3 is TGTGCCAGCAGCTTAAGTAGACTAGCGGGGGCCTACAATGAGCAGTTCTTC.

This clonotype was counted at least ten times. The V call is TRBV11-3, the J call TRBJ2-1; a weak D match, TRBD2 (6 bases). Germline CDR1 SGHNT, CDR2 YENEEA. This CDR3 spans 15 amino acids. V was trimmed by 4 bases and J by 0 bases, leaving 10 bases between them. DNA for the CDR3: TGTGCCAGCAGCTCGGACTACCGCTCCTACAATGAGCAGTTCTTC. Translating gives CASSSDYRSYNEQFF. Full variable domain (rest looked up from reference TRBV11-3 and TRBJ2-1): EAGVVQSPRYKIIEKKQPVAFWCNPISGHNTLYWYLQNLGQGPELLIRYENEEAVDDSQLPKDRFSAERLKGVDSTLKIQPAELGDSAVYLCASSSDYRSYNEQFFGPGTRLTVL.

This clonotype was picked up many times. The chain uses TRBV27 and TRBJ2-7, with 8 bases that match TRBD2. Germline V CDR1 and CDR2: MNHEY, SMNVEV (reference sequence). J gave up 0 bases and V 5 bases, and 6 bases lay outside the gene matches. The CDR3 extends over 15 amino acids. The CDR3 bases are TGTGCCAGCAGTCTCATAGCGGGATTCTCCTACGAGCAGTACTTC. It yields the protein CASSLIAGFSYEQYF.

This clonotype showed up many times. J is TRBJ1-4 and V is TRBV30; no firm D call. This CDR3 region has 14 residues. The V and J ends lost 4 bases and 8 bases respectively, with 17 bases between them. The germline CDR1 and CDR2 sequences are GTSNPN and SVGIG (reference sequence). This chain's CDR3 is CAWTRNSDSEKLFF. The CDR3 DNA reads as TGTGCCTGGACCAGGAACAGTGATTCCGAAAAACTGTTTTTT.

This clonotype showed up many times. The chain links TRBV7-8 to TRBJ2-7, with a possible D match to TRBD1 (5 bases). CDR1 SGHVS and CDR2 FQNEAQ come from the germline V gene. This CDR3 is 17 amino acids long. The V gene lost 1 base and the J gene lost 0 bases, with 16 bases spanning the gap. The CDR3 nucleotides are TGTGCCAGCAGCTTAGACCCAACGCAGGGTATCTCCTACGAGCAGTACTTC. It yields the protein CASSLDPTQGISYEQYF.

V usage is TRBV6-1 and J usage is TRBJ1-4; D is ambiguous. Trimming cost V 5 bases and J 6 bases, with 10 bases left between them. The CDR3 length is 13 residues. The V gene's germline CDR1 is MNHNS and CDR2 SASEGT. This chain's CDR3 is CASSFGEDEKLFF. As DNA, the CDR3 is TGTGCCAGCAGTTTCGGAGAAGATGAAAAACTGTTTTTT.

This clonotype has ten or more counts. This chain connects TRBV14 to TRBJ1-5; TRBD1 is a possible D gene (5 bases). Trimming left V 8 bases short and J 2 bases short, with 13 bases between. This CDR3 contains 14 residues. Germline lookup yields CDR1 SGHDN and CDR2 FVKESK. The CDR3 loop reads CASARGGGNQPQHF. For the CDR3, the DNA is TGTGCCAGCGCCCGGGGGGGAGGCAATCAGCCCCAGCATTTT.

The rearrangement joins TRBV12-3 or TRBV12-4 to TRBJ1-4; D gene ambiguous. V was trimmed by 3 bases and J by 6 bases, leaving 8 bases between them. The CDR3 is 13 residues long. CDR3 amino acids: CASSFGWDEKLFF. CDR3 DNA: TGTGCCAGCAGTTTTGGGTGGGATGAAAAACTGTTTTTT.

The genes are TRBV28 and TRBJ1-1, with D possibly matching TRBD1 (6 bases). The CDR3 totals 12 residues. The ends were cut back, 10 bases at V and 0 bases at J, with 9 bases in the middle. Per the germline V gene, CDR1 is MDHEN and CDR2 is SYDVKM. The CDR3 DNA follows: TGTGCCATCCAGGGGATGAACACTGAAGCTTTCTTT. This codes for CAIQGMNTEAFF.

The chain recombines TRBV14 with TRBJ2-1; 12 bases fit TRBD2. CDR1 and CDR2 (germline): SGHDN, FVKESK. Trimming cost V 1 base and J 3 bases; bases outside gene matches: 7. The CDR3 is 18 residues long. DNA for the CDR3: TGTGCCAGCAGCCAAGTCCTAGCGGGAGGGGGGTACTACAATGAGCAGTTCTTC. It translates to CASSQVLAGGGYYNEQFF. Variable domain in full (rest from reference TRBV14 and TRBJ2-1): EAGVTQFPSHSVIEKGQTVTLRCDPISGHDNLYWYRRVMGKEIKFLLHFVKESKQDESGMPNNRFLAERTGGTYSTLKVQPAELEDSGVYFCASSQVLAGGGYYNEQFFGPGTRLTVL.

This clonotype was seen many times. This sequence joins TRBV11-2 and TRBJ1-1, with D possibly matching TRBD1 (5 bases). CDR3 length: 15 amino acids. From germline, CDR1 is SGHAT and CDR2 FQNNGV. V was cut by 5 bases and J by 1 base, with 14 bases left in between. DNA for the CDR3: TGTGCCAGCAGCCCGGGTTGGGGGAGGAACACTGAAGCTTTCTTT. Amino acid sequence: CASSPGWGRNTEAFF.

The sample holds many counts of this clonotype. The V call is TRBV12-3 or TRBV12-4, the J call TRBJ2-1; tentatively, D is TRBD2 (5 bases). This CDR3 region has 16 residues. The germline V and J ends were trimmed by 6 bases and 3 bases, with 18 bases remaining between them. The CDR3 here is CASSPDSGRRYNEQFF. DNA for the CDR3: TGTGCCAGCAGCCCGGATTCGGGGAGACGCTACAATGAGCAGTTCTTC.